This entry describes one TCR beta chain. The data belong to a study of T cell changes during pregnancy in multiple sclerosis. Clones were read by immunoSEQ multiplex PCR, and TCRdb kept only the in-frame ones, dropping some. The sample shows tens of thousands of clones, around 93% of them seen only once. V lost 6 bases and J lost 3, with 17 bases in between. The germline V gene encodes CDR1 SEHNR and CDR2 FQNEAQ (reference sequence). This CDR3 has 16 amino acids. The chain has TRBV7-9 and TRBJ2-2; D ambiguous. The sequence derives from a female donor with multiple sclerosis, enrolled in a pregnancy study. Sequencing used peripheral blood, obtained in the first trimester of pregnancy. CDR3 nucleotide sequence: TGTGCCAGCAGACCCCCCCGCCTGGCGGACACCGGGGAGCTGTTTTTT. Its translation is CASRPPRLADTGELFF.